This TCR beta chain appears in the sequencing data of a study of cytomegalovirus exposure and HLA in healthy donors. Study-level background: A previous analysis identified approximately 110 million unique TCR beta sequences derived from roughly 180 million T cells.

Details on this clone: Antigen specificity is unknown.

Trimming removed 11 bases at V and 9 bases at J, with 14 bases between. CDR3 size: 12 residues. Germline V gene lookup returns CDR1 SGHVS and CDR2 FNYEAQ. Whole-study results and caveats: Beyond CMV serostatus, there was no information to go on about immune exposure. An Asian-associated ancestry cluster reportedly showed fewer N-insertions than the roughly 600-donor mean in a later analysis. A later analysis showed HLA-associated TCR beta chains outstripping equally common others in clonal expansion.

The PCR made use of 60 Vbeta and 13 Jbeta primers. The table came from immunoSEQ multiplex PCR; TCRdb's copy has only in-frame clones and leaves some out. Of under 200,000 clones in the sample, around 79% were seen once. The sequence derives from a male donor in good health and CMV-seropositive. The V and J genes are TRBV7-6 and TRBJ1-6; the D is unclear. Sequenced sample: PBMCs. The CDR3 nucleotides read TGTGCCTCCCCGTCCCTATCTTCACCCCTCCACTTT. Translation: CASPSLSSPLHF. Combining the CDR3 with reference TRBV7-6 and TRBJ1-6 gives the whole variable domain GAGVSQSPRYKVTKRGQDVALRCDPISGHVSLYWYRQALGQGPEFLTYFNYEAQQDKSGLPNDRFSAERPEGSISTLTIQRTEQRDSAMYRCASPSLSSPLHFGNGTRLTVT.